A selection of T cell receptor beta chains follows, all from one sample in a study of cytomegalovirus exposure and HLA in healthy donors. Libraries were prepared by immunoSEQ multiplex PCR; TCRdb keeps only in-frame clonotypes and omits some of them. The table shows under 150,000 clones, with roughly 78% occurring only once. Sample: PBMCs. Source of these receptors: a woman under 40 in good health and CMV-seropositive. Each CDR3 is given with its conserved first and last residue. The D gene is left open where the match is weak. The listing skips clone size in some rows; elsewhere it reads once, few, many or a size class.

CDR3aa: CASSNRQGRNTEAFF
CDR3nt: TGTGCCAGTAGTAATCGACAGGGGAGGAACACTGAAGCTTTCTTT
v_gene: TRBV19
d_gene: TRBD1
j_gene: TRBJ1-1
abundance: .

CDR3aa: CAWSTGGASAGELFF
CDR3nt: TGTGCCTGGTCTACCGGGGGGGCCAGTGCCGGGGAGCTGTTTTTT
v_gene: TRBV30
d_gene: TRBD2
j_gene: TRBJ2-2
abundance: .

CDR3aa: CASSQDFDRGLFF
CDR3nt: TGCGCCAGCAGCCAAGATTTCGACAGGGGGTTGTTTTTT
v_gene: TRBV4-3
d_gene: TRBD1
j_gene: TRBJ1-4
abundance: .

CDR3aa: CASSDQGQATGELFF
CDR3nt: TGTGCCAGCAGTGATCAAGGTCAGGCCACCGGGGAGCTGTTTTTT
v_gene: TRBV6-4
d_gene: .
j_gene: TRBJ2-2
abundance: .

CDR3aa: CASSPRTANYEQYF
CDR3nt: TGTGCCAGCAGCCCCAGGACAGCAAACTACGAGCAGTACTTC
v_gene: TRBV14
d_gene: .
j_gene: TRBJ2-7
abundance: once

CDR3aa: CASSWTSGGSLNTGELFF
CDR3nt: TGCGCCAGCAGCTGGACTAGCGGGGGGTCACTGAACACCGGGGAGCTGTTTTTT
v_gene: TRBV5-1
d_gene: TRBD2
j_gene: TRBJ2-2
abundance: .

CDR3aa: CASSYRDEQYF
CDR3nt: TGTGCCAGCAGTTACAGGGACGAGCAGTACTTC
v_gene: TRBV2
d_gene: .
j_gene: TRBJ2-7
abundance: few

CDR3aa: CASSLVGGSSGANVLTF
CDR3nt: TGTGCCAGCAGCTTGGTGGGGGGGTCCTCTGGGGCCAACGTCCTGACTTTC
v_gene: TRBV5-6
d_gene: TRBD2
j_gene: TRBJ2-6
abundance: .

CDR3aa: CASSQRGEAGTDTQYF
CDR3nt: TGCGCCAGCAGCCAACGCGGGGAGGCCGGCACAGATACGCAGTATTTT
v_gene: TRBV4-1
d_gene: .
j_gene: TRBJ2-3
abundance: few

CDR3aa: CASSPALGGHSGNTIYF
CDR3nt: TGTGCCAGCTCACCAGCCCTGGGGGGTCACTCTGGAAACACCATATATTTT
v_gene: TRBV18
d_gene: .
j_gene: TRBJ1-3
abundance: .

CDR3aa: CASSPSNSYNYGYTF
CDR3nt: TGTGCCAGCTCACCTTCCAATAGTTATAACTATGGCTACACCTTC
v_gene: TRBV18
d_gene: .
j_gene: TRBJ1-2
abundance: .

CDR3aa: CASSMTGNTEAFF
CDR3nt: TGTGCCAGCAGCATGACAGGGAACACTGAAGCTTTCTTT
v_gene: TRBV7-9
d_gene: .
j_gene: TRBJ1-1
abundance: once

CDR3aa: CASSPPGLRVLEQYF
CDR3nt: TGTGCCAGCAGCCCTCCGGGACTCCGCGTTCTGGAGCAGTACTTC
v_gene: TRBV7-9
d_gene: .
j_gene: TRBJ2-7
abundance: few

CDR3aa: CASRPPGGGTDTQYF
CDR3nt: TGTGCCAGCAGGCCCCCGGGGGGGGGCACAGATACGCAGTATTTT
v_gene: TRBV5-4
d_gene: TRBD2
j_gene: TRBJ2-3
abundance: once

CDR3aa: CASRAGVTDTQYF
CDR3nt: TGCGCCAGCAGGGCGGGGGTCACAGATACGCAGTATTTT
v_gene: TRBV5-1
d_gene: TRBD2
j_gene: TRBJ2-3
abundance: .

CDR3aa: CASSQQGLETQYF
CDR3nt: TGTGCCAGCAGCCAACAGGGATTAGAGACCCAGTACTTC
v_gene: TRBV6-1
d_gene: .
j_gene: TRBJ2-5
abundance: .

CDR3aa: CASSQESRGWSYNSPLNF
CDR3nt: TGTGCCAGCAGCCAAGAGTCCAGGGGTTGGTCCTATAATTCACCCCTCAACTTT
v_gene: TRBV4-2
d_gene: .
j_gene: TRBJ1-6
abundance: .

CDR3aa: CASSIYPPRYNEQFF
CDR3nt: TGTGCCAGTAGTATATACCCCCCGAGGTACAATGAGCAGTTCTTC
v_gene: TRBV19
d_gene: .
j_gene: TRBJ2-1
abundance: .

CDR3aa: CASRGLAGGPHEQFF
CDR3nt: TGTGCCAGCAGAGGACTAGCGGGGGGGCCTCATGAGCAGTTCTTC
v_gene: TRBV6-5
d_gene: TRBD2
j_gene: TRBJ2-1
abundance: .

CDR3aa: CASSRDSNTEAFF
CDR3nt: TGTGCCAGCAGTCGGGACAGCAACACTGAAGCTTTCTTT
v_gene: TRBV2
d_gene: TRBD1
j_gene: TRBJ1-1
abundance: many